What follows is one T cell receptor (beta chain) and its context. Germline CDR1 reads SQVTM; CDR2 reads ANQGSEA. V dropped 5 bases and J dropped 2; count of bases not matched to a gene: 9. The CDR3 spans 18 residues. In the study's own analysis: Nucleated cell number was recorded as an estimate derived from reference gene primer amplification. The data were produced by immunoSEQ multiplex PCR, yet TCRdb's version contains in-frame clones alone and is incomplete. V and J calls and clone size are copied from that table; D and trimming were computed from the DNA. The profile shows 80,000 to 130,000 clones, around 85% of them singletons. This sample was included in a study of blood T cell repertoires in COVID-19.

The V gene is TRBV29-1, the J gene TRBJ2-1; 16 bases agree with TRBD2. Sequencing used PBMCs or T cells enriched from blood (not recorded which). The clonotype comes from a woman aged 45-65 years who had recovered from COVID-19. The CDR3 protein is CSVLGLAGGPDTYNEQFF. In DNA form, the CDR3 reads TGCAGCGTTCTGGGACTAGCGGGAGGGCCTGATACCTACAATGAGCAGTTCTTC.